This T cell receptor (beta chain) was sequenced in a study of T cell repertoires in cytomegalovirus infection. About the study: Public TCR beta signatures were indicative of both CMV infection and a matching HLA type.

The trim removed 3 bases at V and 8 bases at J, leaving 6 bases unmatched. Germline V gives CDR1 MNHEY, CDR2 SVGEGT. CDR3 length equals 14 residues. TCRdb re-derived calls from the reads in MiXCR, one entry per CDR3 protein. The table shows more than 300,000 distinct CDR3 sequences, with about 34% occurring only once. This clonotype has only a few counts. Its specificity is not known. The J gene is TRBJ2-1, the V gene TRBV6-2 or TRBV6-3; 8 bases match TRBD2. Sequences were derived from cultured PBMCs, sampled from culture after CMV antigen stimulation. This receptor was obtained from a human donor in good health (CMV status not recorded). Some clones in this sample may be carry-over from other donors' samples. CDR3 region: CASSYGGRPDEQFF. The CDR3 DNA follows: TGTGCCAGCAGTTATGGCGGGAGGCCCGATGAGCAGTTCTTC.